Shown below are 2 T cell receptor beta chains from a single sample sequenced in a study of T-cell memory formation after mild COVID-19. TCRdb processed the 5' RACE reads anew with MiXCR; each CDR3 protein has one entry. Of fewer than 90,000 distinct CDR3 sequences detected, 14% appear once; the ten largest clones hold about a third. Sequencing was carried out using PBMCs or a T cell subset sorted from them (not recorded which). These receptors were collected from an adult woman who had mild COVID-19 (a few samples of this study predate the infection). Cell type and time point are not known.

The J gene is TRBJ2-7, the V gene TRBV2; the D gene is possibly TRBD1 (6 bases). V lost 7 bases and J 1 base, leaving 11 bases between the germline ends. The germline V gene encodes CDR1 SNHLY and CDR2 FYNNEI. The CDR3 runs 13 residues. The CDR3 protein is CASTWDTSYEQYF. The CDR3 region has the DNA TGTGCCAGCACTTGGGACACTTCCTACGAGCAGTACTTC.

There are a few counts of this clonotype. This chain connects TRBV4-1 to TRBJ2-2; D is perhaps TRBD2 (6 bases). Trimming stripped 4 bases from V and 5 bases from J, with 17 bases between. Germline V lookup: CDR1 MGHRA, CDR2 YSYEKL. This CDR3 spans 16 amino acids. CDR3: CASSRADRGGTGELFF. CDR3 DNA sequence: TGCGCCAGCAGCCGCGCCGACCGTGGAGGGACCGGGGAGCTGTTTTTT.